The entry below describes one T cell receptor beta chain. As yet, its antigen is unknown. The CDR3 is 13 residues long. Germline trimming cut 8 bases from V and 1 base from J; bases unmatched to any gene: 4. Germline V CDR1 and CDR2: SNHLY, FYNNEI. The data derive from a study of cytomegalovirus exposure and HLA in healthy donors. Study-wide findings and caveats: There were around 160 TCR beta chains listed as cytomegalovirus-associated. Cytomegalovirus status was reportedly diagnosed by the classifier with high specificity and sensitivity. Many donors shared some public TCRs, even though most TCR sequences were rare.

Sequenced by immunoSEQ multiplex PCR; TCRdb stores in-frame clones only, minus some. This table holds 300,000 to 400,000 clones, roughly 89% found once. Donors came from a validation cohort of over a hundred subjects, distinct from the first 666-subject cohort. The genes are TRBV2 and TRBJ2-5; TRBD2 aligns across 7 bases. This clonotype originated in a woman under 30 in good health and CMV-seronegative. The sequencing input was PBMCs. The CDR3 loop is CASHTSVQETQYF. In nucleotides, the CDR3 is TGTGCCAGCCATACTAGCGTCCAAGAGACCCAGTACTTC.